These 30 T cell receptor beta chains originate from one sample sequenced in a study of CXCR3-negative and CXCR3-positive naive CD8 T cells. General study results and limits: For CXCR3-positive naive cells, TRB CDR3s were more hydrophobic than those of CXCR3-negative naive cells.

Which antigens these TCRs recognize remains unknown. The authors made the TRB cDNA libraries by 5' RACE using UMI labels. TCRdb reworked the 5' RACE reads into one entry per CDR3 protein, no DNA. The sample includes roughly 120,000 distinct CDR3 sequences. The sample taken for sequencing was naive CXCR3+ CD8+ T cells from blood. Sample subset: CD45RO-CCR7+CD27+CD95- naive CD8+ T cells expressing CXCR3 (TNR3+). These receptors were obtained from a human donor in good health. Some clones in this sample may be carry-over from other donors' samples.

This chain uses TRBV12-3 or TRBV12-4 with TRBJ1-5; TCRdb proposes TRBD1, but this gene call is untestable without DNA. The CDR3 covers 15 residues. CDR3: CASSWTGDSNQPQHF.

This sequence joins TRBV7-7 and TRBJ2-7; checking the TCRdb D call of TRBD1 is not possible without DNA. The CDR3 totals 14 residues. Germline values: CDR1 SSHAT, CDR2 FNYEAQ (reference sequence). CDR3 protein: CASSLEEGGYEQYF.

The CDR3 is CASSPRLFDIQYF. J is TRBJ2-4 and V is TRBV4-1; the TCRdb D gene call, TRBD2, has no DNA to confirm it. The CDR3 runs 13 residues. Germline values: CDR1 MGHRA, CDR2 YSYEKL.

The CDR3 here is CASSPGPRDPQYF. The J gene is TRBJ2-3, the V gene TRBV7-3; with no DNA, the TCRdb D assignment of TRBD1 cannot be verified. CDR1 is SGHTA, CDR2 FQGTGA, per germline. This CDR3 region has 13 residues. Full variable domain (missing parts from reference TRBV7-3 and TRBJ2-3): GAGVSQTPSNKVTEKGKYVELRCDPISGHTALYWYRQSLGQGPEFLIYFQGTGAADDSGLPNDRFFAVRPEGSVSTLKIQRTERGDSAVYLCASSPGPRDPQYFGPGTRLTVL.

J is TRBJ1-2 and V is TRBV27; the D gene TCRdb calls, TRBD1, cannot be checked with no DNA. CDR1 is MNHEY, CDR2 SMNVEV, per germline (reference sequence). The CDR3 loop spans 13 amino acids. CDR3: CASSLDRVNGYTF.

The CDR3 here is CASSLSTVTYEQYF. The rearrangement links TRBV3-1 to TRBJ2-7. The CDR3 sequence is 14 residues long. The germline CDR1 and CDR2 sequences are LGHDT and YNNKEL (reference sequence).

This chain joins TRBV2 and TRBJ2-3; the D call from TCRdb, TRBD2, cannot be confirmed without DNA. CDR1 is SNHLY, CDR2 FYNNEI, per germline. This CDR3 is built from 17 residues. CDR3 in amino acids: CASSGPPGLLNTDTQYF.

The chain carries TRBV7-4 and TRBJ2-7; the TCRdb call, TRBD1, lacks DNA for checking. Germline assignment: CDR1 SGHVT and CDR2 SQSDAQ. The CDR3 covers 14 residues. The CDR3: CASSVRTVGYEQYF.

This sequence joins TRBV7-2 and TRBJ1-5. This CDR3 comprises 15 residues. From germline, CDR1 is SGHTA and CDR2 FQGNSA. This chain's CDR3 is CASSSWYMSNQPQHF.

The V gene is TRBV4-1, the J gene TRBJ2-2. The CDR3 extends over 15 amino acids. Germline values: CDR1 MGHRA, CDR2 YSYEKL. The CDR3: CASSPGAENTGELFF.

This chain joins TRBV29-1 and TRBJ2-1; TCRdb indicates TRBD1, and absent DNA this call remains unverified. This CDR3 has 13 amino acids. The germline V gene encodes CDR1 SQVTM and CDR2 ANQGSEA. The CDR3 protein is CSALKGGYNEQFF.

The chain employs TRBV29-1 and TRBJ2-7; no DNA is available, so the TRBD1 call from TCRdb remains unchecked. Germline V gene sequence: CDR1 SQVTM, CDR2 ANQGSEA. This CDR3 comprises 14 residues. The chain's CDR3 is CSAGGDRGPGEQYF.

The chain has TRBV7-3 and TRBJ2-3; the D call from TCRdb, TRBD1, cannot be confirmed without DNA. The CDR3 consists of 13 residues. CDR1 is SGHTA and CDR2 is FQGTGA in the germline V gene. CDR3 in amino acids: CASSFMGPDTQYF.

The genes are TRBV20-1 and TRBJ2-3. The CDR3 extends over 13 amino acids. Germline V gene sequence: CDR1 DFQATT, CDR2 SNEGSKA (reference sequence). CDR3: CSARTGLADTQYF.

This chain connects TRBV28 to TRBJ2-5; TCRdb's D call, TRBD1, is unchecked because there is no DNA. The CDR3 loop spans 14 amino acids. Germline V gene sequence: CDR1 MDHEN, CDR2 SYDVKM. Here the CDR3 reads CASSSGQGAETQYF.

The chain carries TRBV7-9 and TRBJ2-5; TCRdb names TRBD1, which stays unverified in the absence of DNA. In germline, CDR1 is SEHNR, CDR2 FQNEAQ (reference sequence). The CDR3 totals 15 residues. CDR3 loop: CASSPTDRGQETQYF.

This chain connects TRBV19 to TRBJ1-1; lacking DNA, the TRBD1 call made by TCRdb goes unchecked. This CDR3 has 15 amino acids. Germline values: CDR1 LNHDA, CDR2 SQIVND (reference sequence). This CDR3 is CASSIRTGGGTEAFF.

The V call is TRBV9, the J call TRBJ1-2; the TRBD1 assignment by TCRdb is unverifiable without DNA. Germline V gene sequence: CDR1 SGDLS, CDR2 YYNGEE. The CDR3 runs 17 residues. CDR3 loop: CASSVVASSPANYGYTF.

The rearrangement joins TRBV7-9 to TRBJ2-7; the TRBD1 assignment by TCRdb is unverifiable without DNA. Germline V gene lookup returns CDR1 SEHNR and CDR2 FQNEAQ (reference sequence). The CDR3 length is 14 residues. CDR3 residues: CASSSRGSPYEQYF.

The chain uses TRBV7-9 and TRBJ1-1. Germline-derived CDR1 and CDR2 are SEHNR and FQNEAQ (reference sequence). The CDR3 is 16 amino acids. CDR3 region: CASSLVGLSMNTEAFF.

The gene calls are TRBV14 and TRBJ2-7; absent DNA, TCRdb's TRBD1 call cannot be checked. CDR1 is SGHDN, CDR2 FVKESK, per germline. This CDR3 is 14 amino acids long. CDR3 amino acids: CASAHRGTTYEQYF.

The chain employs TRBV12-5 and TRBJ2-1; TCRdb's D gene call, TRBD2, goes unchecked for lack of DNA. The germline V gene has CDR1 LGHNT and CDR2 FRNRAP. The CDR3 sequence is 13 residues long. The CDR3 loop reads CASGLWGRDEQFF.

The CDR3 is CASSFGQEEYF. V gene TRBV7-8 combines with J gene TRBJ2-7; TCRdb's D call, TRBD1, is unchecked because there is no DNA. The CDR3 spans 11 residues. The germline CDR1 and CDR2 sequences are SGHVS and FQNEAQ.

This sequence joins TRBV12-3 or TRBV12-4 and TRBJ1-4; the TCRdb call, TRBD1, lacks DNA for checking. The CDR3 runs 14 residues. CDR3 loop: CASSYGIGNEKLFF.

The chain carries TRBV6-5 and TRBJ2-2. Germline assignment: CDR1 MNHEY and CDR2 SVGAGI. This CDR3 has 13 residues. This chain's CDR3 is CASSYSNDGELFF.

V gene TRBV10-1 combines with J gene TRBJ2-7; as DNA is missing, the TRBD1 call by TCRdb cannot be tested. CDR1 and CDR2 from the germline V gene are WNHNN and SYGVQD (reference sequence). The CDR3 sequence is 15 residues long. The CDR3 region is CASSESQGVGYEQYF.

V and J are TRBV12-3 or TRBV12-4 and TRBJ1-2; TCRdb's assignment of TRBD1 cannot be checked, as there is no DNA. This CDR3 comprises 15 residues. This chain's CDR3 is CASTPTGTVNYGYTF.

The chain has TRBV7-9 and TRBJ2-7. CDR1 is SEHNR, CDR2 FQNEAQ, per germline (reference sequence). The CDR3 runs to 15 residues. CDR3 region: CASSLAFGRSDEQYF.

The chain couples TRBV4-1 to TRBJ2-3; TCRdb's assignment of TRBD2 cannot be checked, as there is no DNA. The germline gives CDR1 MGHRA, CDR2 YSYEKL. The CDR3 spans 17 residues. CDR3 loop: CASSQDGLAAPGNTQYF.

The rearrangement links TRBV7-9 to TRBJ1-6; the D call of TRBD1 rests on TCRdb alone, since no DNA is present to check it. CDR1 is SEHNR, CDR2 FQNEAQ, per germline (reference sequence). The CDR3 has 14 amino acids. The CDR3 spells CASSGGQGKSPLHF.